In this sample, the clone carrying this TCR beta chain turned up a few times. What it binds is unknown. This sample's time point: patch test 2, 6 weeks after DPC sensitization. Treatment here: therapeutic diphenylcyclopropenone sensitization with weekly scalp DPC. This specimen comes from a study of human T cells and chemical hapten exposure. Study conclusions and caveats: Donors were affected by alopecia, so their immune reaction might vary from that of healthy individuals. It was expanded TCRs that formed significantly more large CDR3 similarity clusters than controls did.

What the library attached to individual cDNA molecules were unique molecular identifiers. TCRdb re-called the RACE reads through MiXCR, storing one row per CDR3 protein. The sample includes some 150,000 distinct CDR3 sequences, over 9.5% of them seen just once. The CDR3 runs 11 residues. Deletions cut 3 bases from V and 10 bases from J, with 9 bases between. The chain joins TRBV12-3 or TRBV12-4 to TRBJ1-1; TRBD1 is a possible D gene (5 bases). This sample comprised whole blood, obtained in connection with sensitization to the hapten diphenylcyclopropenone (DPC). This clonotype was sampled from a woman aged 45-60 years with alopecia areata. Some clones in this sample may be carry-over from other donors' samples. The CDR3 nucleotides read TGTGCCAGCAGTTTGAGGGGTGGAGCTTTCTTT. Residues: CASSLRGGAFF.